This paragraph reports one T cell receptor (beta chain). Antigen specificity is unknown. The data originate from a study of cytomegalovirus exposure and HLA in healthy donors. The study's findings and limits: Rare TCR sequences predominated, though certain public TCRs were found in many donors. A classifier reportedly called cytomegalovirus status with high sensitivity and specificity. About 180 TCR beta chains were listed as cytomegalovirus-associated.

Donors were drawn from the approximately 120-subject validation cohort, separate from the approximately 700-subject first cohort. Assay used: immunoSEQ multiplex PCR; TCRdb lists only in-frame clones, some missing. The data contain around 120,000 clones, around 85% of them singletons. The CDR3 covers 16 residues. CDR1 is WNHNN and CDR2 is SYGVQD in the germline V gene (reference sequence). The junction had 14 bases not matched to a gene; V was cut back by 8 bases and J by 8 bases. The chain combines TRBV10-1 with TRBJ2-1; 11 bases map to TRBD2. This TCR derives from a man between 18 and 35 years old in good health and CMV-seropositive. Input material: PBMCs. In DNA, the CDR3 is TGCGCCAGCTCACCCTTAGCGGGGGGGCTTGTTGATGAGCAGTTCTTC. Encoded protein: CASSPLAGGLVDEQFF.